This T cell receptor beta chain was profiled in a study of cytomegalovirus exposure and HLA in healthy donors. Study outcomes and limitations: Reportedly, a later analysis found an Asian-associated ancestry cluster had fewer N-insertions than the approximately 670-donor mean. When presence/absence was analysed, sequencing depth was taken to be roughly uniform across donors. Rare sequences made up most TCRs, while some public TCRs were found in many donors.

This CDR3 region has 16 residues. V gave up 1 base and J gave up 0 bases, with 10 bases separating them. In germline, CDR1 is KGHSH, CDR2 LQKENI. A word on this clone: The antigen is unknown.

Amplification used 60 Vbeta primers and 13 Jbeta primers. In the authors' methods: Later analysis identified 65 million to 80 million unique TCR beta chains, approximately 11 million shared. Repertoires were generated with immunoSEQ multiplex PCR, while TCRdb's copy carries only in-frame clones and drops some. That table is the source of V, J and clone size, and D and trimming were worked out from the DNA. The profile covers about 120,000 clones, with 80% appearing a single time and more than 7% taken by the ten largest. The rearrangement joins TRBV18 to TRBJ1-3, with D maybe TRBD1 (6 bases). Sequencing input: PBMCs. This receptor was taken from a female donor in good health and CMV-seropositive. CDR3 in DNA: TGTGCCAGCTCACCACGGGGGCCCAGCTCTGGAAACACCATATATTTT. Its protein product is CASSPRGPSSGNTIYF.